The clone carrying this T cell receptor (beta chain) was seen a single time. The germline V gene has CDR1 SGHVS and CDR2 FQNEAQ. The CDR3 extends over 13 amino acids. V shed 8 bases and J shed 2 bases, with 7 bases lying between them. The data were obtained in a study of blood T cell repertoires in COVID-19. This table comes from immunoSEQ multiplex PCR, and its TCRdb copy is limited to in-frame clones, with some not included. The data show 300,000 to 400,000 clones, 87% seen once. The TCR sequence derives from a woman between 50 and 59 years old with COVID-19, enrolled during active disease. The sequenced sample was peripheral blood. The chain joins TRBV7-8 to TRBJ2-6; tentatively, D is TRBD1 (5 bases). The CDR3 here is CASPGTGANVLTF. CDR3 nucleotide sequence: TGTGCCAGCCCAGGGACTGGGGCCAACGTCCTGACTTTC.